The rows below give T cell receptor beta chains drawn from one sample of a study of molecular identifiers for immune sequencing clone quantification. TCRdb fed the PCR reads into MiXCR, producing one record per CDR3 protein. Among approximately 500,000 distinct CDR3 sequences, about a fifth were seen once, and the ten largest hold 0.65% to 0.95%. Sequencing was performed on naive CD8+ T cells from blood, with Jurkat cell RNA spiked in. The source of these receptors is a human donor in good health. Some libraries in this study had Jurkat cell RNA spiked in. Both conserved end residues are trimmed from each CDR3. D genes are given only for firm matches.

TRBV20-1,-,SARTPHADTQY
TRBV2,-,ASSGGQGNTEAF
TRBV24-1,TRBD1,ATSDRRDRGEKLV
TRBV9,TRBD1,ASSPREWTGYAGELF
TRBV9,-,ASSVEGVITDTQY
TRBV14,-,ASSHGFHSVRKETQY
TRBV27,-,ASSFAGPPCEQY
TRBV14,-,ASSVGRTGFYEQY
TRBV2,-,ASSPGYEQF
TRBV30,-,AWMLRQTNTGELF
TRBV7-9,-,ASSFLVSTGETQY
TRBV20-1,TRBD2,SAITSGSLNEQY
TRBV20-1,TRBD2,SASNSGRAGEQY
TRBV3-1,TRBD1,ASSPRQGVGTNYGYT
TRBV12-3/TRBV12-4,-,ASSFWQSNQPQH
TRBV20-1,-,SASQGLNTEAF
TRBV9,-,ASSVEVVNEQF
TRBV5-6,-,ASSQNMDSFITDEAF
TRBV20-1,TRBD2,SARGLAGDVTDTQY
TRBV6-2/TRBV6-3,-,ASSSRSGWAQGFENIQY
TRBV19,-,ASISDGGQGYT
TRBV5-1,-,ASSLEDSYRDTQY
TRBV20-1,-,SANTGQILRETQY